This T cell receptor (beta chain) was recorded in a study of cytotoxic CD8 clonotypes in ibrutinib-treated CLL. The overall study: Response samples were obtained once patients had received a median 12 months of treatment, range 6 to 36.

A single count supports this clone. The target antigen is unknown. Looked up from germline, CDR1 is SGDLS and CDR2 is YYNGEE. The CDR3 runs to 13 residues. V was shortened by 3 bases and J by 4 bases, with 8 bases between the two germline ends. Study results and caveats: Clonality rose at ibrutinib response, held steady in sustained remission, and fell toward baseline at progression. Clonality correlated strongly with circulating CD8+ T cells and exceeded age-matched healthy donors at baseline.

Repertoires were generated with immunoSEQ multiplex PCR, while TCRdb's copy carries only in-frame clones and drops some. The sample includes almost 250,000 clones, 70% of them seen just once. The origin of this receptor is a human donor with chronic lymphocytic leukemia. Sequences were derived from PBMCs, sampled after 24 months of ibrutinib treatment. The chain employs TRBV9 and TRBJ2-1, with unresolved D. The CDR3 spells CASSEFAYNEQFF. CDR3 sequence (DNA): TGTGCCAGCAGCGAGTTTGCTTACAATGAGCAGTTCTTC.